The text below deals with one T cell receptor beta chain. This CDR3 is 14 amino acids long. Germline V CDR1 and CDR2: SGHVS, FQNEAQ. The ends were cut back, 4 bases at V and 1 base at J, with 10 bases in the middle. The sample comes from a study of blood T cell repertoires in COVID-19. The wider study: COVID-19 samples, acute and convalescent, were from the United States, Italy and Spain. Sources were T cells, B-cell-depleted T cells, or PBMCs; the material itself was cDNA or gDNA.

Libraries were prepared by immunoSEQ multiplex PCR; TCRdb keeps only in-frame clonotypes and omits some of them. The sample shows approximately 360,000 clones, 90% of them seen only once. The chain joins TRBV7-8 to TRBJ1-1; D unclear. The clonotype comes from a man between 18 and 35 years old with active or convalescent COVID-19. What was sequenced was peripheral blood. CDR3 residues: CASSSRAGNTEAFF. The CDR3 region has the DNA TGTGCCAGCAGCTCGCGGGCGGGGAACACTGAAGCTTTCTTT. The full variable domain, with the rest looked up from reference TRBV7-8 and TRBJ1-1, is GAGVSQSPRYKVAKRGQDVALRCDPISGHVSLFWYQQALGQGPEFLTYFQNEAQLDKSGLPSDRFFAERPEGSVSTLKIQRTQQEDSAVYLCASSSRAGNTEAFFGQGTRLTVV.